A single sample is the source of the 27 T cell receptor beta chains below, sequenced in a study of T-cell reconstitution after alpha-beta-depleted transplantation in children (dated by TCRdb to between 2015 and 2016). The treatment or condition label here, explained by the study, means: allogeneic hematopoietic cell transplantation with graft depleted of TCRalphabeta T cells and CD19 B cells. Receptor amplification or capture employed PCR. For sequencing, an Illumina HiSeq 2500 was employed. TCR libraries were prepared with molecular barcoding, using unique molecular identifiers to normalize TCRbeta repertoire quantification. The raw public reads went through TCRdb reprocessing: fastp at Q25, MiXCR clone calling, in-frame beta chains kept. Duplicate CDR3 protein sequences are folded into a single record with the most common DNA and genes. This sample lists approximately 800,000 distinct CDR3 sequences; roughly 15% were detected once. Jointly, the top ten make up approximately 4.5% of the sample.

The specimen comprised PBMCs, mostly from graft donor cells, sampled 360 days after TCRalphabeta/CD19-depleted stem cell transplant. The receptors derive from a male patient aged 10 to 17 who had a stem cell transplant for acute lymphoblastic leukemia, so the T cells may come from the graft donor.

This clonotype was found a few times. Written as DNA, the CDR3 is TGCGCCAGCAGCTTCCTAGGAAATCGGCGGAACACCGGGGAGCTGTTTTTT. Its protein product is CASSFLGNRRNTGELFF. V and J are TRBV5-1 and TRBJ2-2, with D unclear. The CDR3 has 17 amino acids. V was clipped by 2 bases and J by 1 base, with 15 bases between them. The germline CDR1 and CDR2 sequences are SGHRS and YFSETQ.

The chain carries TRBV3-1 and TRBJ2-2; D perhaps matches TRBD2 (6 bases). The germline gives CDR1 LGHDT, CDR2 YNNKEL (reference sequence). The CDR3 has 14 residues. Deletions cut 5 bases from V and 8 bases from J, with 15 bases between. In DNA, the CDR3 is TGTGCCAGCAGCTCCAGGGACTGGCGTGGGGAGCTGTTTTTT. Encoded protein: CASSSRDWRGELFF.

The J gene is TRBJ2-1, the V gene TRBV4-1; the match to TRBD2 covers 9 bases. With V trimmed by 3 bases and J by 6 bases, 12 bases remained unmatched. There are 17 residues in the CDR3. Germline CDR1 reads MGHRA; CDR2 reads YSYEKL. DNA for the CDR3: TGCGCCAGCAGCCATGGTATAGCGGGAGAGAAAGGCAATGAGCAGTTCTTC. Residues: CASSHGIAGEKGNEQFF.

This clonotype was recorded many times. The CDR3 loop is CASSVGLAGDGTQYF. The CDR3 nucleotides are TGCGCCAGCAGCGTGGGACTAGCGGGAGATGGTACGCAGTATTTT. The chain recombines TRBV5-1 with TRBJ2-3; 14 nucleotides line up with TRBD2. The V gene's germline CDR1 is SGHRS and CDR2 YFSETQ. There are 15 residues in the CDR3. J gave up 8 bases and V 4 bases, and 6 bases lay outside the gene matches.

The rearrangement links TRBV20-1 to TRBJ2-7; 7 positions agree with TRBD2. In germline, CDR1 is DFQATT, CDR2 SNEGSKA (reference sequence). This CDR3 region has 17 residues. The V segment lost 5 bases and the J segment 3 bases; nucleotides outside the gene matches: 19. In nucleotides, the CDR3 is TGCAGTGCTTTCTCGTTGGAGGTGGCGGGAGCATTCTACGAGCAGTACTTC. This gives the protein CSAFSLEVAGAFYEQYF.

CDR3 in amino acids: CASSLDRAHNEQFF. The DNA of the CDR3 is TGTGCCAGCAGCTTAGATAGAGCGCACAATGAGCAGTTCTTC. The chain has TRBV11-2 and TRBJ2-1, with no clear D. Trimming removed 0 bases from V and 5 bases from J, with 8 bases in between. CDR3 length: 14 amino acids. Germline loops: CDR1 SGHAT, CDR2 FQNNGV.

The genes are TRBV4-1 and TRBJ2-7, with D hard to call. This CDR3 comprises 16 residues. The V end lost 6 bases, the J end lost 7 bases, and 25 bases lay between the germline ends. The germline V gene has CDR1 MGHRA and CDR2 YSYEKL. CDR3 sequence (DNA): TGCGCCAGCAGATATGATGACCGAGGCAGGAGCAGGGAGCAGTACTTC. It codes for CASRYDDRGRSREQYF.

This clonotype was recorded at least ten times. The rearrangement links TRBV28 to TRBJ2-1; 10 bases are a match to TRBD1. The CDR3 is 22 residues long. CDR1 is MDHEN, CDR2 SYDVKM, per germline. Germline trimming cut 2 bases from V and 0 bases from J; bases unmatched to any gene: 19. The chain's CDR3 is CASSLQLGTGDFGGSSYNEQFF. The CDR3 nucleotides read TGTGCCAGCAGTTTACAACTCGGGACAGGGGATTTCGGCGGGAGCTCCTACAATGAGCAGTTCTTC. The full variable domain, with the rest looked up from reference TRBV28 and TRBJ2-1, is DVKVTQSSRYLVKRTGEKVFLECVQDMDHENMFWYRQDPGLGLRLIYFSYDVKMKEKGDIPEGYSVSREKKERFSLILESASTNQTSMYLCASSLQLGTGDFGGSSYNEQFFGPGTRLTVL.

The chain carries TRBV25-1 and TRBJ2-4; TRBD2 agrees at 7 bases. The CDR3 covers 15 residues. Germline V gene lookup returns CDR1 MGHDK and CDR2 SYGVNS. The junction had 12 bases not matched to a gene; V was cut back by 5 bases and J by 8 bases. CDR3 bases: TGTGCCAGCAGTCCTAATGGGGTCGCGGGGGACATTCAGTACTTC. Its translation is CASSPNGVAGDIQYF.

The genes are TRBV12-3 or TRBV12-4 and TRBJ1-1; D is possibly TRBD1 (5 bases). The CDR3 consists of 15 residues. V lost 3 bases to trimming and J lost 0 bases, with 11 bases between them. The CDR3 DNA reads TGTGCCAGCAGTTTGTTAGGGGCGGTGAACACTGAAGCTTTCTTT. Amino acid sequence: CASSLLGAVNTEAFF.

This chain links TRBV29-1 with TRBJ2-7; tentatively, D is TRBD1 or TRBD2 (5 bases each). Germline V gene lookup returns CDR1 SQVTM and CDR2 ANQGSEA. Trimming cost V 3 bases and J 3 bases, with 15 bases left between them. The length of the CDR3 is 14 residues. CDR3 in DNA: TGCAGCGTTGAGGGTGGGACGTACGGCTACGAGCAGTACTTC. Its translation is CSVEGGTYGYEQYF.

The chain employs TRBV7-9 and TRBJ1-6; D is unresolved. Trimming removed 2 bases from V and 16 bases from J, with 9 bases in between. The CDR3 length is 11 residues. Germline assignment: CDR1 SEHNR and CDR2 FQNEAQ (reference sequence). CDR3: CASSLIHDLHF. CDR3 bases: TGTGCCAGCAGCTTAATCCACGATCTCCACTTT.

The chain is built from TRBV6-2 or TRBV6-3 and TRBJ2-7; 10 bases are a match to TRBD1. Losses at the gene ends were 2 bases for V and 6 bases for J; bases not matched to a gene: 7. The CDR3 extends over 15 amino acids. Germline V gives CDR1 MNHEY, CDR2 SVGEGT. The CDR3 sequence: CASSYPSGQGIEQYF. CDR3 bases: TGTGCCAGCAGTTACCCCTCGGGACAGGGGATCGAGCAGTACTTC.

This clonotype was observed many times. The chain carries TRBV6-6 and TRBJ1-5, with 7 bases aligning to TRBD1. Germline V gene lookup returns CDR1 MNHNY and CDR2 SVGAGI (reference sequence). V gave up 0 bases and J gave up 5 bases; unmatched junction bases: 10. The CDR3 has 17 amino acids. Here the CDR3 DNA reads TGTGCCAGCAGTTACTCTGTTGGGACAGTGGGTTATCAGCCCCAGCATTTT. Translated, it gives CASSYSVGTVGYQPQHF.

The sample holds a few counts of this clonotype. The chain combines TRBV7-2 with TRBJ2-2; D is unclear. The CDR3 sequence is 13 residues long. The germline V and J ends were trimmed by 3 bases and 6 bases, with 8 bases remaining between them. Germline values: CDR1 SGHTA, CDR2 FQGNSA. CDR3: CASSFWIAGELFF. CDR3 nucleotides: TGTGCCAGCAGCTTTTGGATTGCCGGGGAGCTGTTTTTT. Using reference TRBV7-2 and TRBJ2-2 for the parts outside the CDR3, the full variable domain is GAGVSQSPSNKVTEKGKDVELRCDPISGHTALYWYRQSLGQGLEFLIYFQGNSAPDKSGLPSDRFSAERTGGSVSTLTIQRTQQEDSAVYLCASSFWIAGELFFGEGSRLTVL.

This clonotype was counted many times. CDR3 sequence: CASSPPGGRAYEQYF. The CDR3, as DNA: TGTGCCAGCAGTCCCCCCGGGGGGCGCGCCTACGAGCAGTACTTC. This chain joins TRBV28 and TRBJ2-7; D might be TRBD2 (7 bases). Germline V gene data show CDR1 as MDHEN and CDR2 as SYDVKM. V was cut by 5 bases and J by 2 bases, with 16 bases left in between. The CDR3 loop spans 15 amino acids.

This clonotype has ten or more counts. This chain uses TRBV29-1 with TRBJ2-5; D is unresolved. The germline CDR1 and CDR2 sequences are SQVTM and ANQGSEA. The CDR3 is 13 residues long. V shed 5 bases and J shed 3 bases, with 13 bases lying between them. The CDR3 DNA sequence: TGCAGCGTTAGTCCCCAGAATGAAGAGACCCAGTACTTC. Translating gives CSVSPQNEETQYF. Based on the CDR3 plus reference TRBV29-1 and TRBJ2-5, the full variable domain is SAVISQKPSRDICQRGTSLTIQCQVDSQVTMMFWYRQQPGQSLTLIATANQGSEATYESGFVIDKFPISRPNLTFSTLTVSNMSPEDSSIYLCSVSPQNEETQYFGPGTRLLVL.

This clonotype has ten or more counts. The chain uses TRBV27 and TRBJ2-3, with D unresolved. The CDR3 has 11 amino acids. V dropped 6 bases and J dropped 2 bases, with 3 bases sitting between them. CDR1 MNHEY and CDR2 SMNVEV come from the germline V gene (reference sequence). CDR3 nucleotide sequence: TGTGCCAGCAGCCACACAGATACGCAGTATTTT. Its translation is CASSHTDTQYF.

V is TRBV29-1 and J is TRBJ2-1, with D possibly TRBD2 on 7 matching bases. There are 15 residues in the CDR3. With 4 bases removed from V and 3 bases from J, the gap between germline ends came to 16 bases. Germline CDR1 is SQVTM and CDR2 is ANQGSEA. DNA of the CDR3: TGCAGCGTTGTGGGAGGGGAGGACAGCTACAATGAGCAGTTCTTC. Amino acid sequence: CSVVGGEDSYNEQFF.

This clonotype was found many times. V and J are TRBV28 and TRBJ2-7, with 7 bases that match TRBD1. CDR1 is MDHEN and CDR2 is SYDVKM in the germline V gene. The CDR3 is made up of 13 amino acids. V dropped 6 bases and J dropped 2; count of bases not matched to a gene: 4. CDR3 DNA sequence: TGTGCCAGCAGAGAGGGACAGACCTACGAGCAGTACTTC. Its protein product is CASREGQTYEQYF.

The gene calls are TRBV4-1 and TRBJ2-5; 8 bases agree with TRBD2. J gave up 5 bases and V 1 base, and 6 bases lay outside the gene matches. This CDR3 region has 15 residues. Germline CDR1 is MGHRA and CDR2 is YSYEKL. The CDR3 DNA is TGCGCCAGCAGCCAAGTTCCAGCGGGAGTGGAGACCCAGTACTTC. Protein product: CASSQVPAGVETQYF.

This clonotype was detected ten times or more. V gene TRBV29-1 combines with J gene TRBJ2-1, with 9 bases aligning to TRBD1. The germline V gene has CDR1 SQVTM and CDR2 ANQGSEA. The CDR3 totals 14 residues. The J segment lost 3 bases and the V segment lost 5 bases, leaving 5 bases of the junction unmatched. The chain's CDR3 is CSVSSTGGYNEQFF. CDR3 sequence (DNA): TGCAGCGTTTCCTCGACAGGGGGCTACAATGAGCAGTTCTTC.

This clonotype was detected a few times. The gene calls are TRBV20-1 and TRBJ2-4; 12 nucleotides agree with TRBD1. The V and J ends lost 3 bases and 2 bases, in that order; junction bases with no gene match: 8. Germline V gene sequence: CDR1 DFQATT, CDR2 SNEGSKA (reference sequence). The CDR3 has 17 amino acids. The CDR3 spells CSASPWDRGRSKNIQYF. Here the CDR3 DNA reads TGCAGTGCTAGCCCTTGGGACAGGGGGCGATCCAAAAACATTCAGTACTTC.

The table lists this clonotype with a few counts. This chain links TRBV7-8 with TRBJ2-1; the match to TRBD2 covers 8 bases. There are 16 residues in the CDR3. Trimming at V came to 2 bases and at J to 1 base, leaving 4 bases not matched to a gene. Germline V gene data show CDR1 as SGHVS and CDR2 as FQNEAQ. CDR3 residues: CASSLWVAGSYNEQFF. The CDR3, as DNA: TGTGCCAGCAGCTTATGGGTAGCGGGGTCCTACAATGAGCAGTTCTTC.

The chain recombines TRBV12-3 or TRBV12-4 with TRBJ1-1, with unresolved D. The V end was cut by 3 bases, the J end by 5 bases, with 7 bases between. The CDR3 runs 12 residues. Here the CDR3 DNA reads TGTGCCAGCAGTTTTGTAGTGACTGAAGCTTTCTTT. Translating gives CASSFVVTEAFF.

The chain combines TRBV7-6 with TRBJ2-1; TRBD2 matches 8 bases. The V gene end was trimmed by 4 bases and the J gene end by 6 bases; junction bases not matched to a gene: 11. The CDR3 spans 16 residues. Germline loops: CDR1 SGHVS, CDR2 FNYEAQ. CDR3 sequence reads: CASSSLSGVGINEQFF. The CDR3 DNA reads TGTGCCAGCAGCTCCCTTAGCGGGGTAGGGATCAATGAGCAGTTCTTC.

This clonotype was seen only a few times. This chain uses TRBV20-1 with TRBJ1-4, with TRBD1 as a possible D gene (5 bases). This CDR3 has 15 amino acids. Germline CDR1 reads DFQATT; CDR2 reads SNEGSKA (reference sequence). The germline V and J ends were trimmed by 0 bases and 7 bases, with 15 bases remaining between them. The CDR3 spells CSARDRWGPGEKLFF. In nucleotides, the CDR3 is TGCAGTGCTAGAGATCGATGGGGACCAGGTGAAAAACTGTTTTTT.